In its sample, the clone carrying this T cell receptor beta chain was seen a few times. CDR3 length equals 13 residues. CDR1 is ENHRY, CDR2 SYGVKD, per germline. The V end lost 4 bases, the J end lost 8 bases, and 12 bases lay between the germline ends. The data originate from a study of identical twins. cDNA molecules carried unique molecular identifiers, and template switching added a universal primer site. TCRdb ran MiXCR on the 5' RACE reads and lists one entry per CDR3 protein. The table shows 470,000 or so distinct CDR3 sequences, with approximately 24% occurring only once. The sample was also linked to a second study, of T cells expressing NK-cell markers. From that second work: Sorted CD3+CD56+NKG2C+, CD3+CD56+NKG2C- and CD3+CD56-NKG2C+ T-cell subsets were beta-chain profiled. The CD3+CD56-NKG2C+ fraction of a handful of donors was also led by these clonotypes.

The J gene is TRBJ2-1, the V gene TRBV10-3, with unresolved D. The specimen was CD4+ T cells sorted from blood. This clonotype originated in a woman aged 18-29 years in good health. DNA of the CDR3: TGTGCCATCAGTGTCTCTCCCCAGGATGAGCAGTTCTTC. Translated, it gives CAISVSPQDEQFF.